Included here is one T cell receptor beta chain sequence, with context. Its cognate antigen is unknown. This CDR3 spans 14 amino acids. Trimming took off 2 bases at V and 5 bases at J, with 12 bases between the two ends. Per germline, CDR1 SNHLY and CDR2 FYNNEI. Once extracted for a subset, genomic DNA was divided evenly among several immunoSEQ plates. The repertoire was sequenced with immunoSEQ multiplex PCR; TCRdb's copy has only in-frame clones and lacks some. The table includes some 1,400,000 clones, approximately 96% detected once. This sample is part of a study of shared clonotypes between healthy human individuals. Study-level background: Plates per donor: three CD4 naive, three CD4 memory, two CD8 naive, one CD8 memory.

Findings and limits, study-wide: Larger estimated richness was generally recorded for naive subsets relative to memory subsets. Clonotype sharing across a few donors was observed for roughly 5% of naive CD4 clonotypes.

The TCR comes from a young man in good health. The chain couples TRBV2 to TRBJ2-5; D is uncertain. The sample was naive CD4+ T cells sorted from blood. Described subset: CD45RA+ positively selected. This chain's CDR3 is CASSERKGQETQYF. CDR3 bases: TGTGCCAGCAGTGAACGTAAGGGTCAGGAGACCCAGTACTTC.